The 17 T cell receptor beta chains below come from one sample, sequenced in a study of shared clonotypes between healthy human individuals. Data came from immunoSEQ multiplex PCR; TCRdb stores just in-frame clones and leaves some out. In the table there are around 79,000 clones, 62% of which are singletons. Sequences were obtained from memory CD8+ T cells sorted from blood. Stated subset: CD45RO+ cells pooled with CCR7-negative TemRA cells. All receptors come from a man younger than 40 in good health.

The chain carries TRBV4-2 and TRBJ2-7; D is undetermined. Per the germline V gene, CDR1 is LGHNA and CDR2 is YNFKEQ. V gave up 4 bases and J gave up 3 bases, with 10 bases separating them. This CDR3 contains 13 residues. The CDR3 coding sequence is TGTGCCAGCAGCCTTGGCCCTAACTACGAGCAGTACTTC. Residues: CASSLGPNYEQYF.

A note on this clone: A read error may account for a junction end that differs from germline. The gene calls are TRBV5-4 and TRBJ2-1; 11 bases line up with TRBD2. Per germline, CDR1 SGHNT and CDR2 YYREEE (reference sequence). This CDR3 region has 18 residues. The CDR3 sequence is CASSWELAGGPSHNEQFF. The DNA for the CDR3 is TGTGCCAGCAGCTGGGAATTAGCGGGAGGGCCCTCCCACAATGAGCAGTTCTTC.

This chain joins TRBV27 and TRBJ2-1; 7 bases are shared with TRBD2. The CDR3 totals 14 residues. J gave up 0 bases and V 7 bases, and 3 bases lay outside the gene matches. Germline V CDR1 and CDR2: MNHEY, SMNVEV (reference sequence). CDR3 region: CASNGGSSYNEQFF. The CDR3 coding sequence is TGTGCCAGCAACGGCGGGAGCTCCTACAATGAGCAGTTCTTC.

This clone was observed once. CDR3 region: CASRPDRGDPEAFF. The DNA of the CDR3 is TGTGCCAGCAGACCGGACAGGGGGGACCCGGAAGCTTTCTTT. V gene TRBV27 combines with J gene TRBJ1-1, with TRBD1 identical over 10 bases. This CDR3 has 14 residues. V lost 6 bases, J lost 8 bases, and 9 bases stayed unmatched. Germline V lookup: CDR1 MNHEY, CDR2 SMNVEV (reference sequence).

Only a few counts were recorded for this clone. The rearrangement uses TRBV5-6 and TRBJ1-5; D not resolved. V gave up 0 bases and J gave up 2 bases, with 0 bases separating them. This CDR3 comprises 12 residues. Germline loops: CDR1 SGHDT, CDR2 YYEEEE. The CDR3 protein is CASSLGNQPQHF. As DNA, the CDR3 is TGTGCCAGCAGCTTGGGCAATCAGCCCCAGCATTTT. Complete variable domain (other parts from reference TRBV5-6 and TRBJ1-5): DAGVTQSPTHLIKTRGQQVTLRCSPKSGHDTVSWYQQALGQGPQFIFQYYEEEERQRGNFPDRFSGHQFPNYSSELNVNALLLGDSALYLCASSLGNQPQHFGDGTRLSIL.

V usage is TRBV11-2 and J usage is TRBJ2-5; 13 bases are a match to TRBD2. V shed 5 bases and J 4 bases; nucleotides not matched to a gene: 10. Germline V lookup: CDR1 SGHAT, CDR2 FQNNGV. This CDR3 comprises 17 residues. This chain's CDR3 is CASSPRILAGGAETQYF. For the CDR3, the DNA is TGTGCCAGCAGCCCAAGGATACTAGCGGGAGGGGCAGAGACCCAGTACTTC.

V gene TRBV18 combines with J gene TRBJ1-5; D gene uncertain. CDR3 length: 14 residues. From germline, CDR1 is KGHSH and CDR2 LQKENI. Trimming took off 4 bases at V and 0 bases at J, with 7 bases between the two ends. CDR3 loop: CASSQTFSNQPQHF. The CDR3 bases are TGTGCCAGCTCACAGACATTTAGCAATCAGCCCCAGCATTTT.

The J gene is TRBJ2-4, the V gene TRBV18; D is ambiguous. The CDR3 totals 15 residues. The V end lost 6 bases, the J end lost 0 bases, and 12 bases lay between the germline ends. Germline loops: CDR1 KGHSH, CDR2 LQKENI. The CDR3 coding sequence is TGTGCCAGCTCCTCGATTGAAATAGCCAAAAACATTCAGTACTTC. It is translated as CASSSIEIAKNIQYF.

This rearrangement joins TRBV19 to TRBJ2-1; 9 bases agree with TRBD2. J was trimmed by 4 bases and V by 6 bases; bases with no gene match: 7. CDR1 is LNHDA, CDR2 SQIVND, per germline (reference sequence). The length of the CDR3 is 15 residues. The CDR3 loop is CASSSGTSPYNEQFF. DNA of the CDR3: TGTGCCAGTAGCTCCGGGACTAGCCCTTACAATGAGCAGTTCTTC. Combining the CDR3 with reference TRBV19 and TRBJ2-1 gives the whole variable domain DGGITQSPKYLFRKEGQNVTLSCEQNLNHDAMYWYRQDPGQGLRLIYYSQIVNDFQKGDIAEGYSVSREKKESFPLTVTSAQKNPTAFYLCASSSGTSPYNEQFFGPGTRLTVL.

V is TRBV18 and J is TRBJ1-5, with no clear D. The CDR3 consists of 14 residues. Looked up from germline, CDR1 is KGHSH and CDR2 is LQKENI. V gave up 3 bases and J gave up 0 bases, with 6 bases separating them. CDR3 sequence: CASSPGFSNQPQHF. The CDR3 DNA reads TGTGCCAGCTCACCGGGCTTTAGCAATCAGCCCCAGCATTTT.

This clone has more than one count but fewer than ten. The chain employs TRBV7-9 and TRBJ1-2; the D gene is possibly TRBD1 (6 bases). Germline V gene sequence: CDR1 SEHNR, CDR2 FQNEAQ (reference sequence). CDR3 length: 13 residues. V was trimmed by 5 bases and J by 4 bases, leaving 11 bases between them. As DNA, the CDR3 is TGTGCCAGCAGCGATGGACAGATCTATGGCTACACCTTC. Translated, it gives CASSDGQIYGYTF.

The chain links TRBV7-2 to TRBJ1-5, with 11 bases lining up with TRBD1. Looked up from germline, CDR1 is SGHTA and CDR2 is FQGNSA. The CDR3 consists of 16 residues. After removal of 5 bases from V and 2 bases from J, the junction contained 5 bases not matched to a gene. The CDR3 nucleotides read TGTGCCAGCAGCGCCCGGGGACAGGGGGGCAATCAGCCCCAGCATTTT. Its protein product is CASSARGQGGNQPQHF.

The chain carries TRBV28 and TRBJ2-6; 9 bases map to TRBD2. CDR1 is MDHEN, CDR2 SYDVKM, per germline. The CDR3 has 16 residues. Trimming took 11 bases from V and 0 from J; bases not matched to a gene: 8. The CDR3 DNA is TGTGCCGGCGGCGGGGGGGAAGTCTCTGGGGCCAACGTCCTGACTTTC. Translation: CAGGGGEVSGANVLTF.

This clone turned up a few times. V and J are TRBV28 and TRBJ2-2; D perhaps matches TRBD1 (7 bases). Trimming stripped 10 bases from V and 6 bases from J, with 18 bases between. The V gene's germline CDR1 is MDHEN and CDR2 SYDVKM. This CDR3 contains 14 residues. In nucleotides, the CDR3 is TGTGCCACTGGAGGAGGGGGCGCGTCCGGGGAGCTGTTTTTT. Translating it yields CATGGGGASGELFF.

This chain uses TRBV18 with TRBJ2-2, with D hard to call. CDR1 and CDR2 (germline): KGHSH, LQKENI. The germline V and J ends were trimmed by 3 bases and 0 bases, with 11 bases remaining between them. This CDR3 is 16 amino acids long. The CDR3 bases are TGTGCCAGCTCACCCTCCTCCGGGCCGAACACCGGGGAGCTGTTTTTT. Translating gives CASSPSSGPNTGELFF.

The chain recombines TRBV6-5 with TRBJ2-3, with 9 bases lining up with TRBD1. Unmatched junction bases numbered 9, after V lost 5 bases and J lost 6 bases. The CDR3 is 15 residues long. The V gene's germline CDR1 is MNHEY and CDR2 SVGAGI. The CDR3 DNA is TGTGCCAGCAGTCCGTCGGGACAGGGTGGCGATACGCAGTATTTT. Protein product: CASSPSGQGGDTQYF.

This sequence joins TRBV6-5 and TRBJ2-5; a weak D match, TRBD1 (5 bases). The CDR3 is 14 amino acids. The germline CDR1 and CDR2 sequences are MNHEY and SVGAGI. V lost 2 bases, J lost 4 bases, and 11 bases lay in between. This CDR3 reads CASSYGAFPETQYF. The DNA for the CDR3 is TGTGCCAGCAGTTACGGGGCCTTCCCAGAGACCCAGTACTTC.